This T cell receptor (beta chain) comes out of a study of cytomegalovirus exposure and HLA in healthy donors. On the study more broadly: An earlier analysis found 117 million unique TCR beta sequences from 150 million to 200 million T cells. Whole-study results and caveats: In a later analysis, TCR beta V- and J-gene trimming was associated with a missense DCLRE1C variant.

This clone has only one observation. Its antigen is undetermined. This PCR relied on a set of 60 Vbeta primers and 13 Jbeta primers. Method: immunoSEQ multiplex PCR; TCRdb's copy keeps in-frame clones and lacks some. The sample includes roughly 89,000 clones, around four fifths of them seen just once. Germline V lookup: CDR1 SGHTA, CDR2 FQGTGA. V lost 5 bases and J lost 2, with 15 bases in between. The CDR3 consists of 15 residues. Sequencing was performed on PBMCs. The chain has TRBV7-3 and TRBJ2-5, with a possible D match to TRBD1 (6 bases). The TCR was taken from a man between 25 and 39 years old in good health and CMV-seropositive. CDR3 sequence reads: CASSQTRDNQETQYF. CDR3 nucleotide sequence: TGTGCCAGCAGCCAGACCCGGGACAATCAAGAGACCCAGTACTTC. The whole variable domain, remainder taken from reference TRBV7-3 and TRBJ2-5, is GAGVSQTPSNKVTEKGKYVELRCDPISGHTALYWYRQSLGQGPEFLIYFQGTGAADDSGLPNDRFFAVRPEGSVSTLKIQRTERGDSAVYLCASSQTRDNQETQYFGPGTRLLVL.